The rows below give T cell receptor beta chains drawn from one sample of a study of blood T cell repertoires in COVID-19. Some clones are missing from TCRdb's copy, which holds only in-frame ones; the method was immunoSEQ multiplex PCR. This sample carries about 99,000 clones, around 84% of them seen once, and the ten largest clones take roughly 2.1%. The source material was peripheral blood. These receptors originate from a man aged 65-85 years with active or convalescent COVID-19. Each CDR3 is given with its conserved first and last residue.

J gene,V gene,CDR3 protein
TRBJ2-3,TRBV2,CASSGLGLAGSADTQYF
TRBJ2-7,TRBV28,CASSSPTGSVRKYF
TRBJ1-1,TRBV30,CAWSGLTEAFF
TRBJ2-3,TRBV4-2,CASSLGTSGGLDTQYF
TRBJ1-1,TRBV18,CASSPPYREKNTEAFF
TRBJ2-7,TRBV9,CASSRQGGSYEQYF
TRBJ1-5,TRBV5-5,CASSGDNQPQHF
TRBJ1-5,TRBV2,CASSGAGISNQPQHF
TRBJ1-2,TRBV7-2,CASSPGQGDVNGYTF
TRBJ2-2,TRBV5-1,CASSLVQYTGELFF
TRBJ1-2,TRBV6-5,CASILMGQGRPLLF
TRBJ2-5,TRBV27,CANLHPGTQYF
TRBJ2-3,TRBV6-1,CASSDLSYTQYF
TRBJ1-1,TRBV18,CASSPVPGNTEAFF
TRBJ1-5,TRBV7-8,CASSLEGQGVDQPQHF
TRBJ1-5,TRBV28,CASSSGGGSNQPQHF
TRBJ2-2,TRBV5-1,CASSLKRGTENTGELFF
TRBJ2-5,TRBV5-8,CASSLDLTQTQYF
TRBJ1-1,TRBV7-9,CASSPPGGRNTEAFF
TRBJ2-5,TRBV5-1,CASSLGRTSGGEKETQYF
TRBJ1-1,TRBV12-3/TRBV12-4,CASTFRGNTEAFF
TRBJ2-1,TRBV6-5,CASSLPDRPSEQFF
TRBJ1-6,TRBV3-1/TRBV3-2,CASSSRDYNSPLHF
TRBJ2-2,TRBV7-8,CASSLPSGGSGELFF
TRBJ2-2,TRBV7-8,CASSLTSGGAGTGELFF
TRBJ1-6,TRBV30,CAWTRHVPGEHSPLHF
TRBJ2-7,TRBV5-1,CASSEGRRGEMAYEQYF